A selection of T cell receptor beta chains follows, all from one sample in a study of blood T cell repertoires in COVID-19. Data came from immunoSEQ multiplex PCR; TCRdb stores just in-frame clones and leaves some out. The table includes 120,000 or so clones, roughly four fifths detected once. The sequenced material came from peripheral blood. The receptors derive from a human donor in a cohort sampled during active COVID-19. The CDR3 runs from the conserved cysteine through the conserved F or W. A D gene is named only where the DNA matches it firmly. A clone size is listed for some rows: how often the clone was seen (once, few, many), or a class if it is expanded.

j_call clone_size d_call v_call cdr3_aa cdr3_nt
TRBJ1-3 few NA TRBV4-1 CASGNREGNTIYF TGCGCCAGCGGAAACAGGGAGGGAAACACCATATATTTT
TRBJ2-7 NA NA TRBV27 CASSHTSRGHEQYF TGTGCCAGCAGCCACACTTCGCGGGGCCACGAGCAGTACTTC
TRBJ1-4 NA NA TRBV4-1 CASSQRGDLEKLFF TGCGCCAGCAGCCAACGCGGGGATTTGGAAAAACTGTTTTTT
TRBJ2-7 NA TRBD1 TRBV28 CASREGQGPYEQYF TGTGCCTCCCGAGAAGGACAGGGGCCCTACGAGCAGTACTTC
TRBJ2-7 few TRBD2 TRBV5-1 CASSLKRTSGYYEQYF TGCGCCAGCAGCCTAAAACGGACTAGCGGGTACTACGAGCAGTACTTC
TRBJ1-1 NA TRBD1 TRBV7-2 CASSPRTGGFSEAFF TGTGCCAGCAGCCCCCGGACAGGGGGGTTCTCTGAAGCTTTCTTT
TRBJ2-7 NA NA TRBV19 CASSIDRDNEQYF TGTGCCAGTAGTATAGACAGGGACAACGAGCAGTACTTC
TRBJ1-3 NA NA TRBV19 CASSIGGGNTIYF TGTGCCAGTAGTATCGGCGGGGGAAACACCATATATTTT
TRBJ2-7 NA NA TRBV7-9 CASSPQRDGYEQYF TGTGCCAGCAGCCCCCAGAGGGATGGCTACGAGCAGTACTTC
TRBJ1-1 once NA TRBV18 CASSSGARRDTEAFF TGTGCCAGCTCAAGCGGGGCCCGGAGGGACACTGAAGCTTTCTTT
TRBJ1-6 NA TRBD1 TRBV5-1 CASSLGDRASPLHF TGCGCCAGCAGCTTGGGCGACAGGGCTTCACCCCTCCACTTT
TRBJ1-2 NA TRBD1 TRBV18 CASSPETGGTNYGYTF TGTGCCAGCTCACCAGAGACAGGGGGCACCAACTATGGCTACACCTTC
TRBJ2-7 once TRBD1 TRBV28 CASSRAGTGRAYEQYF TGTGCCAGCAGTCGAGCTGGGACAGGCCGGGCCTACGAGCAGTACTTC
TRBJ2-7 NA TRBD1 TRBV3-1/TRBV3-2 CASAKDEGAGNEQYF TGTGCCAGCGCAAAAGATGAGGGGGCAGGGAACGAGCAGTACTTC
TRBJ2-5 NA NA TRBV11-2 CASSLTHQETQYF TGTGCCAGCAGCTTAACACACCAAGAGACCCAGTACTTC
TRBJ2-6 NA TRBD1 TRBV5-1 CASSLVGGRSSGANVLTF TGCGCCAGCAGCTTGGTAGGGGGCAGATCCTCTGGGGCCAACGTCCTGACTTTC
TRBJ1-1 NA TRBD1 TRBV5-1 CASSAGQGYTEAFF TGCGCCAGCAGCGCCGGACAGGGATACACTGAAGCTTTCTTT
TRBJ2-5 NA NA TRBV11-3 CASSRWRQEETQYF TGTGCCAGCAGCCGATGGAGGCAGGAAGAGACCCAGTACTTC
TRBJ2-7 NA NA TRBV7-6 CASSLVSEDYEQYF TGTGCCAGCAGCTTAGTTAGCGAGGACTACGAGCAGTACTTC
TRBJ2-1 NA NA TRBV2 CASSVEGIYNEQFF TGTGCCAGCAGTGTGGAGGGTATATACAATGAGCAGTTCTTC
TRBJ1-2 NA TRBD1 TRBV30 CACPTGENYGYTF TGTGCCTGCCCAACAGGGGAAAACTATGGCTACACCTTC
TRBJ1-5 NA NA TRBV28 CASSLRVQGLGQPQHF TGTGCCAGCAGTTTGAGGGTCCAGGGGTTAGGACAGCCCCAGCATTTT
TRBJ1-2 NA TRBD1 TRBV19 CASSKTGTNYGYTF TGTGCCAGTAGTAAGACAGGGACTAACTATGGCTACACCTTC
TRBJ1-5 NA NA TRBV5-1 CASSPGRGSNQPQHF TGCGCCAGCAGCCCTGGCAGGGGTAGCAATCAGCCCCAGCATTTT
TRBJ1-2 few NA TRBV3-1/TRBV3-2 CASSQGGGADFNYGYTF TGTGCCAGCAGCCAAGGAGGCGGGGCAGACTTTAACTATGGCTACACCTTC
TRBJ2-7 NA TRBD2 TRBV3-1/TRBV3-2 CASSQVPAAGGFYEQYF TGTGCCAGCAGCCAAGTTCCTGCGGCGGGAGGGTTCTACGAGCAGTACTTC
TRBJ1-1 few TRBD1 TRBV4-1 CASSQGQGADEAFF TGCGCCAGCAGCCAAGGGCAGGGGGCGGACGAAGCTTTCTTT
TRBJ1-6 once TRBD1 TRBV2 CASRGQFNSPLHF TGTGCCAGCAGGGGACAGTTTAATTCACCCCTCCACTTT
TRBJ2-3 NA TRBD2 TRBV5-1 CASSLGTSGGLGYF TGCGCCAGCAGCTTGGGGACTAGCGGGGGCCTAGGTTATTTT
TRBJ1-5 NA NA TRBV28 CASSFPEIGQPQHF TGTGCCAGCAGTTTCCCGGAGATTGGTCAGCCCCAGCATTTT
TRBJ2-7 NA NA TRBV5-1 CASSFVENAKLERVYEQYF TGCGCCAGCAGCTTTGTGGAAAACGCAAAACTCGAGCGGGTTTACGAGCAGTACTTC
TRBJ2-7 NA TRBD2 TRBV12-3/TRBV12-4 CASGSGGEQYF TGTGCCAGCGGTAGCGGGGGGGAGCAGTACTTC
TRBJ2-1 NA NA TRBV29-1 CSVHRDHEQFF TGCAGCGTCCACAGGGACCATGAGCAGTTCTTC
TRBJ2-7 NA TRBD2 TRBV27 CASDTSPDRGLAGVLYEQYF TGTGCCAGCGATACCAGCCCTGACAGGGGACTAGCGGGAGTTCTCTACGAGCAGTACTTC
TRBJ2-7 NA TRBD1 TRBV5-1 CASSKGQGVGEQYF TGCGCCAGCAGCAAGGGCCAGGGGGTCGGGGAGCAGTACTTC
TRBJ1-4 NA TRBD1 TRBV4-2 CASSQDGNGRGPGIEKLFF TGTGCCAGCAGCCAAGACGGGAACGGCAGGGGGCCCGGGATAGAAAAACTGTTTTTT
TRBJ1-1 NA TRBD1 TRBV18 CASSPSGGTEAFF TGTGCCAGCTCACCATCAGGGGGTACTGAAGCTTTCTTT
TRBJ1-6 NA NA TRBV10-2 CASSARGPNSPLHF TGCGCCAGCAGTGCGCGCGGGCCAAATTCACCCCTCCACTTT
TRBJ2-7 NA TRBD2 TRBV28 CASSEGLGNEQYF TGTGCCAGCAGCGAGGGACTAGGGAACGAGCAGTACTTC
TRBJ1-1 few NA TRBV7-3 CASSLSGEDNEAFF TGTGCCAGCAGCTTAAGTGGCGAGGATAATGAAGCTTTCTTT
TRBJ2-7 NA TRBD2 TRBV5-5 CASSVTSGGSYEQYF TGTGCCAGCAGCGTTACTAGCGGGGGATCCTACGAGCAGTACTTC
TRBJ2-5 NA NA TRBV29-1 CSVHWGGETQYF TGCAGCGTCCACTGGGGCGGAGAGACCCAGTACTTC